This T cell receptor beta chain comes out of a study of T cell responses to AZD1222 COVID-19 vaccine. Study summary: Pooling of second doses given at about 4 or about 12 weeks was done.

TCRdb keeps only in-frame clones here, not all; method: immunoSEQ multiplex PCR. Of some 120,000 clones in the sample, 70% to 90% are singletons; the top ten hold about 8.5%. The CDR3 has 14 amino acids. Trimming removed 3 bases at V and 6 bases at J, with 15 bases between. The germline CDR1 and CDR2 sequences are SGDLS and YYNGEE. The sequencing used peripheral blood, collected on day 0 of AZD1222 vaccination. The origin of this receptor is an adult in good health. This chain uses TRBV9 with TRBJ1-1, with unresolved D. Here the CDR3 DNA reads TGTGCCAGCAGCGCCCAGAGAAACGGGGCTGAAGCTTTCTTT. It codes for CASSAQRNGAEAFF.